Listed below are T cell receptor beta chains from one sample, sequenced in a study of blood T cells in healthy people across ages. In TCRdb, the 5' RACE reads were re-called with MiXCR into one record per CDR3 protein. The repertoire holds approximately 490,000 distinct CDR3 sequences, with around 24% as singletons. The data also belong to a second study, concerning T cells of mothers and their children.

The specimen sequenced was blood. These receptors originate from a boy younger than 18 in good health. Both conserved end residues are part of each CDR3. Fields, in order: D gene, V gene, J gene, clone size, CDR3 DNA, CDR3 protein. The D gene is left open where the match is weak. For some rows the clone size is stated as once, few or many, or as a class when expanded; others skip it.

>.|TRBV4-3|TRBJ1-4|many
TGCGCCAGCAGCCAAGATCCAAGGTTTTGGGAAAGCAAACTGTTTTTT
CASSQDPRFWESKLFF
>TRBD1|TRBV29-1|TRBJ2-2|.
TGCAGCGCCTACAGGGGAGCCGGGGAGCTGTTTTTT
CSAYRGAGELFF
>.|TRBV5-1|TRBJ2-5|.
TGCGCCAGCTCGCCCGATACTGGGACCCAGTACTTC
CASSPDTGTQYF
>.|TRBV7-9|TRBJ1-1|few
TGTGCCGGAACACAGGCTAACACTGAAGCTTTCTTT
CAGTQANTEAFF
>.|TRBV27|TRBJ2-5|few
TGTGCCAGCAGAAAGGAGGAGCTCCAAGAGACCCAGTACTTC
CASRKEELQETQYF
>TRBD1|TRBV10-3|TRBJ2-5|.
TGTGCCATCAGTCCGGGACAGGGCCAAGAGACCCAGTACTTC
CAISPGQGQETQYF
>.|TRBV28|TRBJ2-1|.
TGTGCCAGCGGGCCCCAAGAGCCTTCTTCCTACAATGAGCAGTTCTTC
CASGPQEPSSYNEQFF
>TRBD2|TRBV18|TRBJ2-3|.
TGTGCCAGCTCACCACCTGAGCGGGGGGATCCGTATTTT
CASSPPERGDPYF
>TRBD2|TRBV7-9|TRBJ2-1|few
TGTGCCAGCAGCTTACCCCTTAGCGGGAGAGTCTACAATGAGCAGTTCTTC
CASSLPLSGRVYNEQFF
>.|TRBV2|TRBJ2-2|.
TGTGCCAGCAGTGGACGGGGAATGAACACCGGGGAGCTGTTTTTT
CASSGRGMNTGELFF
>TRBD2|TRBV13|TRBJ2-3|few
TGTGCCAGCAGCCCGGGACTAGCGGGGGGGCTCACAGATACGCAGTATTTT
CASSPGLAGGLTDTQYF
>.|TRBV6-5|TRBJ2-3|few
TGTGCCAGCAGTTACCAGCTAGCGAGCACAGATACGCAGTATTTT
CASSYQLASTDTQYF
>.|TRBV27|TRBJ1-5|.
TGTGCCAGCAGTCCGGGACGGCGCGTTAACAATCAGCCCCAGCATTTT
CASSPGRRVNNQPQHF
>TRBD2|TRBV28|TRBJ2-5|.
TGTGCCAGCAGTTTGGGGCGGGGGGGTCAGAAGACCCAGTACTTC
CASSLGRGGQKTQYF
>.|TRBV4-2|TRBJ2-2|.
TGTGCCAGCAGCCAAGACTTTGGCGGTCTTGACGCGGGGGAGCTGTTTTTT
CASSQDFGGLDAGELFF
>TRBD1|TRBV28|TRBJ2-5|many
TGTGCCAGCAGTTCCAGGGACAGGGGAGAGACCCAGTACTTC
CASSSRDRGETQYF
>TRBD2|TRBV14|TRBJ2-1|few
TGTGCCAGCAGCCAAGATTTGGCTAGCGGCACATTATACAATGAGCAGTTCTTC
CASSQDLASGTLYNEQFF
>.|TRBV6-1|TRBJ2-5|.
TGTGCCCTTTGGCGAGGTGAACAAGAGACCCAGTACTTC
CALWRGEQETQYF
>TRBD1|TRBV6-5|TRBJ1-2|few
TGTGCCAGCAGACAAACCGGGACAGGGCACTATGGCTACACCTTC
CASRQTGTGHYGYTF
>TRBD2|TRBV7-2|TRBJ2-4|.
TGTGCCAGCAGCCGAGAGCGGGGTAACGCCAAAAACATTCAGTACTTC
CASSRERGNAKNIQYF
>TRBD1|TRBV7-9|TRBJ2-5|.
TGTGCCAGCAGCTTAGAAGGGACAGGGCGGAAGACCCAGTACTTC
CASSLEGTGRKTQYF
>.|TRBV7-8|TRBJ1-4|many
TGTGCCAGCAGCTTATGGGCAGGGATTGTTAATGAAAAACTGTTTTTT
CASSLWAGIVNEKLFF
>TRBD2|TRBV6-1|TRBJ2-7|.
TGTGCCAGCAGTCCAACAGGCGGGCTAGCGGGAGGGGTTGAGCAGTACTTC
CASSPTGGLAGGVEQYF
>TRBD2|TRBV7-2|TRBJ2-7|.
TGTGCCGGCAGCCTCGGGGGGTCCTACGAGCAGTACTTC
CAGSLGGSYEQYF
>TRBD2|TRBV6-2/TRBV6-3|TRBJ2-3|.
TGTGCCAGCAGTTTCCTAGCGGGAGGGAACACAGATACGCAGTATTTT
CASSFLAGGNTDTQYF
>.|TRBV28|TRBJ2-7|.
TGTGCCAGCAGTTCCCCCGCGGACGGGTTAGTGACCGAGCAGTACTTC
CASSSPADGLVTEQYF
>TRBD2|TRBV6-5|TRBJ2-7|.
TGTGCCAGCAGGAGGACTAGCGGGAATTATTACGAGCGGTACTTC
CASRRTSGNYYERYF
>TRBD1|TRBV7-2|TRBJ1-5|.
TGTGCCAGCAGCGCTGGGACAGTCAAGAGGCATAGCAATCAGCCCCAGCATTTT
CASSAGTVKRHSNQPQHF
>TRBD1|TRBV7-8|TRBJ2-5|.
TGTGCCAGCAGCTTAGTTGGGGGGGACAGGGACGAGACCCAGTACTTC
CASSLVGGDRDETQYF
>TRBD1|TRBV6-1|TRBJ2-3|.
TGTGCCAGCAGTGAACCGGGACAGGGCCCAGATACGCAGTATTTT
CASSEPGQGPDTQYF